This is a list of T cell receptor beta chains from one sample in a study of T cell changes during pregnancy in multiple sclerosis. Repertoires were generated with immunoSEQ multiplex PCR, while TCRdb's copy carries only in-frame clones and drops some. The sample shows about 36,000 clones, about nine tenths of them seen only once. This material consisted of CD4+ T cells from peripheral blood mononuclear cells, taken in the second trimester of pregnancy. These receptors were collected from a female donor in good health, enrolled as a control in a pregnancy study. Both conserved end residues are part of each CDR3. The D gene is left open where the match is weak. Clone size is stated in some rows and not others, as once, few, many or a class when expanded.

CDR3aa: CASRRTAWNTGELFF; CDR3nt: TGTGCCAGCAGGAGGACAGCCTGGAACACCGGGGAGCTGTTTTTT; j_gene: TRBJ2-2; abundance: .; d_gene: .; v_gene: TRBV6-1; len: 15
CDR3aa: CASSPDRQAEAFF; CDR3nt: TGTGCCAGCTCACCGGACAGGCAGGCTGAAGCTTTCTTT; j_gene: TRBJ1-1; abundance: .; d_gene: TRBD1; v_gene: TRBV18; len: 13
CDR3aa: CASRKRGTVKNTEAFF; CDR3nt: TGTGCCAGCAGAAAAAGAGGGACAGTCAAGAACACTGAAGCTTTCTTT; j_gene: TRBJ1-1; abundance: .; d_gene: TRBD1; v_gene: TRBV7-8; len: 16
CDR3aa: CSASRGDVQYF; CDR3nt: TGCAGTGCTTCCCGGGGGGACGTGCAGTACTTC; j_gene: TRBJ2-7; abundance: .; d_gene: TRBD2; v_gene: TRBV20-1; len: 11
CDR3aa: CASSVDRMNTEAFF; CDR3nt: TGTGCCAGCAGTGTCGACAGAATGAACACTGAAGCTTTCTTT; j_gene: TRBJ1-1; abundance: .; d_gene: .; v_gene: TRBV2; len: 14
CDR3aa: CASSAGQGLGEAFF; CDR3nt: TGCGCCAGCAGCGCCGGACAGGGACTTGGTGAAGCTTTCTTT; j_gene: TRBJ1-1; abundance: .; d_gene: TRBD1; v_gene: TRBV5-1; len: 14
CDR3aa: CASSPTGFPGNTIYF; CDR3nt: TGCGCCAGCAGCCCGACAGGGTTTCCTGGAAACACCATATATTTT; j_gene: TRBJ1-3; abundance: .; d_gene: TRBD1; v_gene: TRBV5-1; len: 15
CDR3aa: CASSLEGRRTNFLTF; CDR3nt: TGTGCCAGCAGCCTAGAGGGGCGTAGGACCAACTTCCTGACTTTC; j_gene: TRBJ2-6; abundance: .; d_gene: .; v_gene: TRBV4-2; len: 15
CDR3aa: CSVTLSEGSPLHF; CDR3nt: TGCAGCGTTACTCTGTCGGAGGGATCACCCCTCCACTTT; j_gene: TRBJ1-6; abundance: once; d_gene: .; v_gene: TRBV29-1; len: 13
CDR3aa: CASSLDNYEQYF; CDR3nt: TGCGCCAGCAGCTTGGACAACTACGAGCAGTACTTC; j_gene: TRBJ2-7; abundance: .; d_gene: .; v_gene: TRBV5-1; len: 12
CDR3aa: CASSITGQPFTGYTF; CDR3nt: TGTGCCAGCAGCATAACGGGACAGCCCTTTACTGGCTACACCTTC; j_gene: TRBJ1-2; abundance: .; d_gene: TRBD1; v_gene: TRBV9; len: 15
CDR3aa: CSVVLSGRSSYNEQFF; CDR3nt: TGCAGCGTTGTATTAAGCGGGAGGAGCTCCTACAATGAGCAGTTCTTC; j_gene: TRBJ2-1; abundance: .; d_gene: TRBD2; v_gene: TRBV29-1; len: 16
CDR3aa: CASSQPGTGVVGRNQPQHF; CDR3nt: TGTGCCAGCAGCCAACCCGGGACAGGGGTTGTTGGAAGGAATCAGCCCCAGCATTTT; j_gene: TRBJ1-5; abundance: .; d_gene: TRBD1; v_gene: TRBV14; len: 19
CDR3aa: CASSGQGEGAEAFF; CDR3nt: TGTGCCAGCAGTGGACAGGGCGAAGGCGCTGAAGCTTTCTTT; j_gene: TRBJ1-1; abundance: .; d_gene: TRBD1; v_gene: TRBV6-1; len: 14